Below, 4 T cell receptor beta chains from the same sample are listed, as sequenced in a study of blood T cell repertoires in COVID-19. Only in-frame clones appear in the TCRdb table, and some are missing; sequencing was by immunoSEQ multiplex PCR. Here the sample spans about 98,000 clones, 70% to 90% being singletons. Sequencing was done on a sample of peripheral blood. These receptors were obtained from a man between 70 and 80 years old with acute or convalescent COVID-19.

The genes are TRBV12-3 or TRBV12-4 and TRBJ1-2, with 8 bases lining up with TRBD1. There are 12 residues in the CDR3. The V gene end was trimmed by 5 bases and the J gene end by 8 bases; junction bases not matched to a gene: 4. The CDR3 DNA reads TGTGCCAGCAGTGGACAGGGTTACGGCTACACCTTC. Protein: CASSGQGYGYTF.

This rearrangement joins TRBV30 to TRBJ2-3; weak D call: TRBD1 (5 bases). CDR3 length: 15 residues. V lost 1 base to trimming and J lost 4 bases, with 15 bases between them. The germline CDR1 and CDR2 sequences are GTSNPN and SVGIG (reference sequence). In DNA, the CDR3 is TGTGCCTGGAGTGCGCAGGGCACTATTGCAGATACGCAGTATTTT. Protein product: CAWSAQGTIADTQYF.

V is TRBV29-1 and J is TRBJ1-2; 10 bases are a match to TRBD1. Trimming cost V 4 bases and J 7 bases; bases outside gene matches: 6. Germline CDR1 SQVTM, CDR2 ANQGSEA. There are 13 residues in the CDR3. The CDR3 DNA reads TGCAGCGTTGCCGGGACAGGGGCGGTTGGCTACACCTTC. Translated, it gives CSVAGTGAVGYTF.

This clone was counted only a few times. This sequence joins TRBV5-4 and TRBJ1-3, with D maybe TRBD1 (5 bases). CDR1 and CDR2 from the germline V gene are SGHNT and YYREEE (reference sequence). Trimming stripped 0 bases from V and 2 bases from J, with 6 bases between. The CDR3 runs 14 residues. The CDR3 protein is CASSLVGAGNTIYF. In DNA form, the CDR3 reads TGTGCCAGCAGCTTGGTAGGGGCTGGAAACACCATATATTTT.